Below, 21 T cell receptor beta chains from the same sample are listed, as sequenced in a study of blood T cell repertoires in COVID-19. Clones were sequenced by immunoSEQ multiplex PCR, and TCRdb holds only the in-frame ones, with some missing. Of 200,000 to 300,000 clones listed, 86% are singletons. The sequenced sample was peripheral blood. The receptors were sampled from a man aged 40-49 years who had recovered from COVID-19.

The chain joins TRBV6-4 to TRBJ2-6; 11 bases are shared with TRBD2. This CDR3 spans 17 amino acids. The germline gives CDR1 MRHNA, CDR2 SNTAGT. V gave up 7 bases and J gave up 0 bases; unmatched junction bases: 5. The CDR3 DNA sequence: TGTGCCAGCAATATTAGCGGGAGGGCCTCTGGGGCCAACGTCCTGACTTTC. Translated, it gives CASNISGRASGANVLTF.

This chain uses TRBV7-2 with TRBJ1-2, with 8 bases fitting TRBD1. This CDR3 contains 14 residues. Trimming cost V 2 bases and J 4 bases; bases outside gene matches: 3. Per the germline V gene, CDR1 is SGHTA and CDR2 is FQGNSA. As DNA, the CDR3 is TGTGCCAGCAGCTTAATCCAGGGGGCCTATGGCTACACCTTC. Translation gives CASSLIQGAYGYTF.

This chain connects TRBV19 to TRBJ2-1; D possibly corresponds to TRBD2 (5 bases). V was clipped by 3 bases and J by 6 bases, with 15 bases between them. The CDR3 sequence is 15 residues long. From germline, CDR1 is LNHDA and CDR2 SQIVND (reference sequence). The chain's CDR3 is CASSISADAANEQFF. As DNA, the CDR3 is TGTGCCAGTAGTATTTCAGCGGACGCTGCCAATGAGCAGTTCTTC.

The chain carries TRBV5-4 and TRBJ2-5, with a weak D call TRBD2 (6 bases). The germline V gene has CDR1 SGHNT and CDR2 YYREEE (reference sequence). The CDR3 contains 16 residues. V was clipped by 4 bases and J by 2 bases, with 18 bases between them. The CDR3 loop reads CASSRIAGGGQETQYF. In DNA, the CDR3 is TGTGCCAGCAGCCGCATTGCTGGCGGAGGGCAAGAGACCCAGTACTTC.

This clone appeared a single time. The chain combines TRBV7-2 with TRBJ2-7; 7 positions match TRBD2. The V gene end was trimmed by 0 bases and the J gene end by 2 bases; junction bases not matched to a gene: 4. This CDR3 is 15 amino acids long. Germline CDR1 reads SGHTA; CDR2 reads FQGNSA. CDR3 loop: CASSLAGGGAYEQYF. The CDR3 nucleotides are TGTGCCAGCAGCTTAGCTGGCGGGGGAGCCTACGAGCAGTACTTC.

In this sample, this clone turned up a few times. This CDR3 is CASSQEGGRLNDEQFF. The CDR3, as DNA: TGTGCCAGCAGCCAAGAAGGGGGCAGACTGAACGATGAGCAGTTCTTC. The chain has TRBV4-2 and TRBJ2-1, with 7 positions matching TRBD1. The CDR3 loop spans 16 amino acids. The junction had 10 bases not matched to a gene; V was cut back by 0 bases and J by 8 bases. Germline V CDR1 and CDR2: LGHNA, YNFKEQ.

The gene calls are TRBV7-2 and TRBJ2-5, with TRBD2 matching over 7 bases. With V trimmed by 1 base and J by 1 base, 3 bases remained unmatched. This CDR3 has 15 residues. Germline loops: CDR1 SGHTA, CDR2 FQGNSA. CDR3 coding DNA: TGTGCCAGCAGCTTAGATGCGGGGGTCCAAGAGACCCAGTACTTC. Its translation: CASSLDAGVQETQYF.

This clone was picked up one time. CDR3 coding DNA: TGTGCCAGCAGTAGGGACAGGGGTCCAGATACGCAGTATTTT. It codes for CASSRDRGPDTQYF. The V call is TRBV6-6, the J call TRBJ2-3, with TRBD1 identical over 10 bases. The CDR3 totals 14 residues. Germline-derived CDR1 and CDR2 are MNHNY and SVGAGI (reference sequence). J was trimmed by 4 bases and V by 5 bases; bases with no gene match: 3.

This chain uses TRBV18 with TRBJ2-7; TRBD2 matches at 12 bases. The CDR3 has 15 amino acids. The V and J ends lost 5 bases and 1 base, in that order; junction bases with no gene match: 3. Per germline, CDR1 KGHSH and CDR2 LQKENI. The chain's CDR3 is CASSAGLAGSYEQYF. The CDR3 DNA is TGTGCCAGCTCAGCAGGACTAGCGGGGTCCTACGAGCAGTACTTC. Full variable domain (missing parts from reference TRBV18 and TRBJ2-7): NAGVMQNPRHLVRRRGQEARLRCSPMKGHSHVYWYRQLPEEGLKFMVYLQKENIIDESGMPKERFSAEFPKEGPSILRIQQVVRGDSAAYFCASSAGLAGSYEQYFGPGTRLTVT.

The chain recombines TRBV5-4 with TRBJ1-2, with TRBD1 matching over 8 bases. Germline V lookup: CDR1 SGHNT, CDR2 YYREEE (reference sequence). Germline trimming cut 0 bases from V and 1 base from J; bases unmatched to any gene: 2. This CDR3 has 15 amino acids. The CDR3 here is CASSLGTGINYGYTF. The CDR3 region has the DNA TGTGCCAGCAGCTTGGGGACAGGGATTAACTATGGCTACACCTTC.

The genes are TRBV6-6 and TRBJ1-3; D remains unclear. V was trimmed by 0 bases and J by 6 bases, leaving 15 bases between them. The CDR3 is 16 residues long. Germline CDR1 MNHNY, CDR2 SVGAGI (reference sequence). The CDR3 reads CASSYSNWGGENTIYF. The CDR3 nucleotides read TGTGCCAGCAGTTACTCGAACTGGGGAGGAGAAAACACCATATATTTT.

The genes are TRBV30 and TRBJ2-3; 10 bases are a match to TRBD2. V shed 1 base and J 0 bases; nucleotides not matched to a gene: 16. This CDR3 spans 20 amino acids. Germline values: CDR1 GTSNPN, CDR2 SVGIG (reference sequence). In DNA form, the CDR3 reads TGTGCCTGGAGTGAGACCTTCCCCCGCTTGACTAGCGGGAGCACAGATACGCAGTATTTT. It translates to CAWSETFPRLTSGSTDTQYF. Based on the CDR3 plus reference TRBV30 and TRBJ2-3, the full variable domain is SQTIHQWPATLVQPVGSPLSLECTVEGTSNPNLYWYRQAAGRGLQLLFYSVGIGQISSEVPQNLSASRPQDRQFILSSKKLLLSDSGFYLCAWSETFPRLTSGSTDTQYFGPGTRLTVL.

The chain joins TRBV28 to TRBJ2-3, with 14 bases fitting TRBD2. J was trimmed by 2 bases and V by 8 bases; bases with no gene match: 3. Per the germline V gene, CDR1 is MDHEN and CDR2 is SYDVKM. The CDR3 is 15 amino acids. DNA of the CDR3: TGTGCCAGCCGGACTAGCGGGGGGTTCACAGATACGCAGTATTTT. This codes for CASRTSGGFTDTQYF. Looking up the rest from reference TRBV28 and TRBJ2-3 gives the full variable domain: DVKVTQSSRYLVKRTGEKVFLECVQDMDHENMFWYRQDPGLGLRLIYFSYDVKMKEKGDIPEGYSVSREKKERFSLILESASTNQTSMYLCASRTSGGFTDTQYFGPGTRLTVL.

This chain joins TRBV6-5 and TRBJ1-4, with D hard to call. There are 11 residues in the CDR3. V was trimmed by 7 bases and J by 7 bases, leaving 7 bases between them. Germline CDR1 reads MNHEY; CDR2 reads SVGAGI. This CDR3 reads CASKEGEKLFF. In DNA, the CDR3 is TGTGCCAGCAAAGAGGGTGAAAAACTGTTTTTT.

The chain uses TRBV20-1 and TRBJ2-3; D possibly corresponds to TRBD2 (7 bases). CDR3 length: 14 amino acids. The germline V gene has CDR1 DFQATT and CDR2 SNEGSKA (reference sequence). Deletions cut 3 bases from V and 5 bases from J, with 15 bases between. The CDR3 here is CSASMGGAGDTQYF. The DNA for the CDR3 is TGCAGTGCTAGTATGGGGGGGGCTGGAGATACGCAGTATTTT.

V usage is TRBV25-1 and J usage is TRBJ1-1; 7 nucleotides line up with TRBD1. Germline-derived CDR1 and CDR2 are MGHDK and SYGVNS. The V and J ends lost 6 bases and 2 bases, in that order; junction bases with no gene match: 6. The CDR3 consists of 14 residues. CDR3 bases: TGTGCCAGCAGAACGACAGGGTTAAACACTGAAGCTTTCTTT. As protein: CASRTTGLNTEAFF.

The chain recombines TRBV7-2 with TRBJ2-1; a weak D match, TRBD1 (7 bases). The CDR3 spans 14 residues. V shed 3 bases and J shed 9 bases, with 15 bases lying between them. Germline V CDR1 and CDR2: SGHTA, FQGNSA. The CDR3 DNA reads TGTGCCAGCAGCTTGGAGGGGGCTTTAGGTGAGCAGTTCTTC. This encodes CASSLEGALGEQFF.

Only one count was recorded for this clone. The chain has TRBV7-9 and TRBJ2-7, with TRBD2 matching 7 bases. The V gene end was trimmed by 4 bases and the J gene end by 3 bases; junction bases not matched to a gene: 9. CDR3 size: 15 residues. Germline assignment: CDR1 SEHNR and CDR2 FQNEAQ (reference sequence). The CDR3 region is CASSSVGLADYEQYF. Here the CDR3 DNA reads TGTGCCAGCAGCTCTGTTGGCCTAGCGGACTACGAGCAGTACTTC.

V usage is TRBV10-3 and J usage is TRBJ2-7, with D possibly matching TRBD2 (6 bases). The germline CDR1 and CDR2 sequences are ENHRY and SYGVKD. The CDR3 extends over 12 amino acids. The V end was cut by 8 bases, the J end by 4 bases, with 12 bases between. The chain's CDR3 is CAIQSGFYEQYF. Here the CDR3 DNA reads TGTGCCATCCAAAGCGGGTTTTACGAGCAGTACTTC.

The chain links TRBV3-1 (or the pseudogene TRBV3-2) to TRBJ2-3; the D gene is possibly TRBD2 (6 bases). The germline V and J ends were trimmed by 5 bases and 1 base, with 16 bases remaining between them. The CDR3 is 16 amino acids. CDR1 is LGHDT and CDR2 is YNNKEL in the germline V gene (reference sequence). The DNA of the CDR3 is TGTGCCAGCAGCTCACGGGGACTCCCCGGCACAGATACGCAGTATTTT. Translation gives CASSSRGLPGTDTQYF.

This clone was seen a single time. The rearrangement links TRBV30 to TRBJ1-5, with D perhaps TRBD1 (6 bases). This CDR3 spans 14 amino acids. Per the germline V gene, CDR1 is GTSNPN and CDR2 is SVGIG (reference sequence). Deletions cut 0 bases from V and 6 bases from J, with 12 bases between. Here the CDR3 DNA reads TGTGCCTGGAGTGTTGGACAGAGAGTTCAGCCCCAGCATTTT. It translates to CAWSVGQRVQPQHF. The variable domain in full, completed from reference TRBV30 and TRBJ1-5, reads SQTIHQWPATLVQPVGSPLSLECTVEGTSNPNLYWYRQAAGRGLQLLFYSVGIGQISSEVPQNLSASRPQDRQFILSSKKLLLSDSGFYLCAWSVGQRVQPQHFGDGTRLSIL.